This T cell receptor (beta chain) emerged from a study of identical twins. Study-wide points: Modelling underestimated the level of out-of-frame TCR alpha sharing observed in monozygotic twins.

CDR3 length: 15 residues. Trimming removed 2 bases from V and 0 bases from J, with 8 bases in between. Germline loops: CDR1 MDHEN, CDR2 SYDVKM. About this clonotype itself: Its matching antigen is unknown.

A template switching step contributed a universal primer site, while unique molecular identifiers were present in the cDNA. TCRdb re-called the 5' RACE reads with MiXCR, one entry per CDR3 protein. The table includes 450,000 to 650,000 distinct CDR3 sequences, roughly 15% detected once. All of the donors were Caucasians in good health. The sample was also linked to a second study, of yellow fever vaccine responses in identical twins. That report notes: Vaccine T cell responses of twins reportedly seemed partly convergent and partly personalized.

The rearrangement uses TRBV28 and TRBJ1-3; no clear D gene. The origin of this receptor is a woman under 30 in good health. The sequencing input was CD4+ T cells sorted from blood. The CDR3 spells CASSLEPFSGNTIYF. The CDR3 coding sequence is TGTGCCAGCAGTTTAGAACCGTTCTCTGGAAACACCATATATTTT.